Below, 13 T cell receptor beta chains from the same sample are listed, as sequenced in a study of OX40 agonist ivuxolimab in advanced cancers. Sequencing used immunoSEQ multiplex PCR; TCRdb keeps in-frame clones, though not all of them. Counted here are under 85,000 clones, 85% to 90% occurring once; the ten biggest clones make up approximately 0.54%. Sequenced material: CD4+ or CD8+ T cells sorted from blood, taken in a trial of the OX40 agonist ivuxolimab. The origin of the receptors is an adult with an advanced solid tumor such as melanoma, head and neck, liver or kidney cancer.

The gene calls are TRBV7-2 and TRBJ1-2; 7 bases map to TRBD1. The germline V gene has CDR1 SGHTA and CDR2 FQGNSA. The V segment lost 0 bases and the J segment 4 bases; nucleotides outside the gene matches: 8. The CDR3 has 16 amino acids. For the CDR3, the DNA is TGTGCCAGCAGCTTAGCCGGCGGACAGGCATCCTATGGCTACACCTTC. Protein: CASSLAGGQASYGYTF.

The chain is built from TRBV27 and TRBJ2-5; no reliable D call. Trimming left V 5 bases short and J 2 bases short, with 12 bases between. The germline CDR1 and CDR2 sequences are MNHEY and SMNVEV (reference sequence). The CDR3 extends over 14 amino acids. Written as DNA, the CDR3 is TGTGCCAGCAGTCTGACTGGGCCTCAAGAGACCCAGTACTTC. It is translated as CASSLTGPQETQYF.

V and J are TRBV4-1 and TRBJ2-3; 11 bases are shared with TRBD2. Per the germline V gene, CDR1 is MGHRA and CDR2 is YSYEKL. The CDR3 consists of 16 residues. V dropped 2 bases and J dropped 5; count of bases not matched to a gene: 6. The chain's CDR3 is CASSQPIAGGLDTQYF. CDR3 DNA sequence: TGCGCCAGCAGCCAACCTATAGCGGGAGGGCTAGATACGCAGTATTTT.

The chain is built from TRBV27 and TRBJ2-2; 9 nucleotides agree with TRBD1. V was pared by 2 bases and J by 5 bases, with 6 bases of the junction left unmatched. Germline CDR1 is MNHEY and CDR2 is SMNVEV (reference sequence). This CDR3 spans 16 amino acids. The CDR3: CASSLGGQGRTGELFF. DNA of the CDR3: TGTGCCAGCAGTTTAGGGGGACAGGGTCGAACCGGGGAGCTGTTTTTT.

The chain carries TRBV19 and TRBJ1-2; 9 bases match TRBD1. V trimming: 3 bases; J trimming: 8 bases; junction bases outside the gene matches: 16. Per germline, CDR1 LNHDA and CDR2 SQIVND (reference sequence). The CDR3 is made up of 17 amino acids. The CDR3 DNA follows: TGTGCCAGTAGTATCTCCGTTACAGGGGGCAGGGGGCACGGCTACACCTTC. This sequence encodes CASSISVTGGRGHGYTF.

This clone was seen a single time. V and J are TRBV6-5 and TRBJ1-6, with 7 nucleotides matching TRBD1. V was pared by 4 bases and J by 7 bases, with 7 bases of the junction left unmatched. This CDR3 comprises 15 residues. CDR1 is MNHEY, CDR2 SVGAGI, per germline. The CDR3 reads CASSFTSRGNSPLHF. The CDR3 region has the DNA TGTGCCAGCAGTTTTACATCCAGGGGGAATTCACCCCTCCACTTT.

This clone was seen only once. The chain links TRBV5-1 to TRBJ2-5, with 14 bases aligning to TRBD2. Unmatched junction bases numbered 9, after V lost 6 bases and J lost 5 bases. Germline V gene lookup returns CDR1 SGHRS and CDR2 YFSETQ. The CDR3 spans 16 residues. CDR3 region: CASTTGLAGVGETQYF. The CDR3 DNA follows: TGCGCCAGCACCACGGGACTAGCGGGAGTTGGTGAGACCCAGTACTTC.

This chain uses TRBV9 with TRBJ1-3; the D gene is possibly TRBD1 (5 bases). Germline V gives CDR1 SGDLS, CDR2 YYNGEE. Trimming shortened V by 3 bases and J by 6 bases, and 16 bases separated the two germline ends. The CDR3 consists of 15 residues. The CDR3, as DNA: TGTGCCAGCAGCGCCGGGGCCATCACTCTAAACACCATATATTTT. Translated, it gives CASSAGAITLNTIYF.

The gene calls are TRBV7-8 and TRBJ1-1, with D perhaps matching TRBD1 (5 bases). With 1 base removed from V and 0 bases from J, the gap between germline ends came to 9 bases. This CDR3 is 15 amino acids long. Germline CDR1 reads SGHVS; CDR2 reads FQNEAQ. The CDR3 nucleotides are TGTGCCAGCAGCTTAGGGGGCATTTTGAACACTGAAGCTTTCTTT. Translation: CASSLGGILNTEAFF.

The gene calls are TRBV19 and TRBJ1-1, with D hard to call. CDR1 is LNHDA and CDR2 is SQIVND in the germline V gene (reference sequence). CDR3 size: 14 residues. Trimming stripped 9 bases from V and 1 base from J, with 15 bases between. In nucleotides, the CDR3 is TGTGCCAGCCTAACCGACGGAGGGAACACTGAAGCTTTCTTT. This translates into CASLTDGGNTEAFF.

This clone was observed once. The genes are TRBV6-5 and TRBJ1-2, with D perhaps matching TRBD1 (5 bases). CDR3 length equals 14 residues. From germline, CDR1 is MNHEY and CDR2 SVGAGI. V dropped 6 bases and J dropped 7 bases, with 18 bases sitting between them. CDR3 nucleotides: TGTGCCAGCAGGGGAACAGGCCGTCGAGGTGGCTACACCTTC. Its translation is CASRGTGRRGGYTF.

The J gene is TRBJ1-1, the V gene TRBV29-1, with D possibly TRBD1 on 6 matching bases. V was clipped by 3 bases and J by 1 base, with 9 bases between them. CDR3 length: 13 amino acids. CDR1 is SQVTM and CDR2 is ANQGSEA in the germline V gene. The CDR3 region has the DNA TGCAGCGTTGAGGGACATCCGAACACTGAAGCTTTCTTT. Protein sequence: CSVEGHPNTEAFF.

V gene TRBV29-1 combines with J gene TRBJ2-5; D is possibly TRBD1 or TRBD2 (5 bases each). The CDR3 totals 12 residues. Trimming cost V 4 bases and J 5 bases, with 11 bases left between them. Germline loops: CDR1 SQVTM, CDR2 ANQGSEA. Here the CDR3 DNA reads TGCAGCGTTGGTTCGAGGGGTGAGACCCAGTACTTC. Translated: CSVGSRGETQYF.